The 25 T cell receptor beta chains below were found in one sample sequenced in a study of CD8+CD57+ T cells in acquired aplastic anemia. CD8+CD57+ cell expansion had been shown by flow cytometry in patients chosen for sequencing. According to the study, genomic DNA was the template for TCR beta VDJ and CDR3 profiling. TCRdb itself ran the reads through MiXCR, one entry per CDR3 protein. The table shows around 430,000 distinct CDR3 sequences, with 25% to 40% occurring only once. Sequenced material: sorted CD4+, CD8+, or CD8+CD57+ T cells (not recorded which) from PBMCs. These receptors were taken from a human donor with aplastic anemia.

The chain carries TRBV13 and TRBJ2-3; D possibly corresponds to TRBD1 (6 bases). CDR1 and CDR2 from the germline V gene are PRHDT and FYEKMQ (reference sequence). The ends were cut back, 10 bases at V and 2 bases at J, with 22 bases in the middle. CDR3 length: 16 amino acids. CDR3 loop: CATSGRGGQPTDTQYF. In DNA form, the CDR3 reads TGTGCCACCTCCGGCCGAGGGGGACAACCCACAGATACGCAGTATTTT.

This clonotype has a count of ten or more. This sequence joins TRBV19 and TRBJ1-6; 8 bases fit TRBD1. The CDR3 runs 15 residues. The germline V gene encodes CDR1 LNHDA and CDR2 SQIVND (reference sequence). The V gene end was trimmed by 5 bases and the J gene end by 10 bases; junction bases not matched to a gene: 10. The CDR3 region is CASSEGTGVGSPLHF. CDR3 nucleotide sequence: TGTGCCAGTAGTGAGGGGACAGGAGTGGGCTCACCCCTCCACTTT.

The genes are TRBV12-5 and TRBJ1-2, with 7 bases identical to TRBD1. This CDR3 region has 15 residues. The germline CDR1 and CDR2 sequences are LGHNT and FRNRAP. Trimming cost V 5 bases and J 0 bases; bases outside gene matches: 6. The CDR3 nucleotides read TGTGCTAGTGGTCCAGGGACAGTCTCTAACTATGGCTACACCTTC. Protein: CASGPGTVSNYGYTF.

Only a few counts were recorded for this clonotype. The chain has TRBV15 and TRBJ1-2, with D unclear. This CDR3 is built from 14 residues. The germline V gene has CDR1 LNHNV and CDR2 YYDKDF (reference sequence). V was clipped by 0 bases and J by 5 bases, with 10 bases between them. The CDR3 here is CATSRDETVYGYTF. DNA of the CDR3: TGTGCCACCAGCAGAGATGAAACGGTGTATGGCTACACCTTC.

This clonotype was seen repeatedly, ten times or more. The rearrangement uses TRBV14 and TRBJ2-3, with D hard to call. V was trimmed by 3 bases and J by 6 bases, leaving 4 bases between them. There are 11 residues in the CDR3. The V gene's germline CDR1 is SGHDN and CDR2 FVKESK. CDR3 sequence: CASSQSDTQYF. In nucleotides, the CDR3 is TGTGCCAGCAGCCAGTCCGATACGCAGTATTTT.

The CDR3 bases are TGTGCCAGCAGCGCCCAGGAGCGGAGCTCCTACGAGCAGTACTTC. Protein sequence: CASSAQERSSYEQYF. The V call is TRBV7-2, the J call TRBJ2-7, with D perhaps matching TRBD2 (5 bases). The CDR3 spans 15 residues. Germline V CDR1 and CDR2: SGHTA, FQGNSA. V shed 5 bases and J shed 0 bases, with 14 bases lying between them. Full variable domain (rest looked up from reference TRBV7-2 and TRBJ2-7): GAGVSQSPSNKVTEKGKDVELRCDPISGHTALYWYRQSLGQGLEFLIYFQGNSAPDKSGLPSDRFSAERTGGSVSTLTIQRTQQEDSAVYLCASSAQERSSYEQYFGPGTRLTVT.

This clonotype has just one count. V and J are TRBV25-1 and TRBJ2-1; 16 nucleotides agree with TRBD2. Trimming removed 6 bases from V and 0 bases from J; junction bases left unmatched: 8. Germline CDR1 and CDR2: MGHDK and SYGVNS. The CDR3 is made up of 19 amino acids. CDR3 amino acids: CASSRTGTSGRASYNEQFF. CDR3 bases: TGTGCCAGCAGCAGAACCGGGACTAGCGGGAGGGCCTCCTACAATGAGCAGTTCTTC.

This clonotype was observed a handful of times. The chain couples TRBV4-2 to TRBJ1-3, with D unresolved. Trimming took 0 bases from V and 3 from J, leaving 9 bases between them. The CDR3 covers 15 residues. Germline V gene sequence: CDR1 LGHNA, CDR2 YNFKEQ. The CDR3 nucleotides are TGTGCCAGCAGCCAAGACCTGACTGTTGGAAACACCATATATTTT. Translated: CASSQDLTVGNTIYF.

This clonotype was detected many times. The V gene is TRBV5-1, the J gene TRBJ2-7, with D perhaps TRBD2 (6 bases). Per the germline V gene, CDR1 is SGHRS and CDR2 is YFSETQ. V dropped 4 bases and J dropped 2 bases, with 16 bases sitting between them. The CDR3 is 15 residues long. CDR3 in DNA: TGCGCCAGCAGCGGCGGGGCACAGGTAGCCTACGAGCAGTACTTC. This gives the protein CASSGGAQVAYEQYF.

This clonotype appeared a few times. This chain links TRBV4-3 with TRBJ2-3; D remains unclear. The germline CDR1 and CDR2 sequences are LGHNA and YSLEER. Trimming cost V 2 bases and J 0 bases, with 3 bases left between them. The CDR3 extends over 13 amino acids. This chain's CDR3 is CASSQLSTDTQYF. CDR3 coding DNA: TGCGCCAGCAGCCAACTAAGCACAGATACGCAGTATTTT.

The chain uses TRBV18 and TRBJ2-7, with D perhaps matching TRBD1 (6 bases). Germline loops: CDR1 KGHSH, CDR2 LQKENI. Trimming cost V 3 bases and J 7 bases, with 22 bases left between them. This CDR3 has 16 residues. CDR3 amino acids: CASSPPVGTIGGEQYF. The CDR3 nucleotides are TGTGCCAGCTCACCCCCCGTGGGGACAATTGGTGGTGAGCAGTACTTC.

The rearrangement joins TRBV10-3 to TRBJ2-7, with 8 bases matching TRBD1. The germline CDR1 and CDR2 sequences are ENHRY and SYGVKD. This CDR3 is 16 amino acids long. Unmatched junction bases numbered 12, after V lost 5 bases and J lost 3 bases. In nucleotides, the CDR3 is TGTGCCATCAGTCCCTGGAAGACAGGGGATGGCTACGAGCAGTACTTC. This gives the protein CAISPWKTGDGYEQYF.

This chain joins TRBV12-3 or TRBV12-4 and TRBJ1-5, with 10 nucleotides matching TRBD1. This CDR3 has 16 amino acids. V lost 5 bases to trimming and J lost 3 bases; unmatched junction nucleotides: 7. The CDR3 sequence: CASSPQGQGNNQPQHF. CDR3 coding DNA: TGTGCCAGCAGTCCTCAGGGACAGGGGAACAATCAGCCCCAGCATTTT.

This clonotype was seen more than once but under ten times. The V gene is TRBV30, the J gene TRBJ1-2; the match to TRBD1 covers 7 bases. V shed 5 bases and J 2 bases; nucleotides not matched to a gene: 11. This CDR3 region has 15 residues. CDR1 is GTSNPN and CDR2 is SVGIG in the germline V gene (reference sequence). The CDR3 DNA sequence: TGTGCCTGGGAACCTAGGACAGGAGAAAACTATGGCTACACCTTC. Protein product: CAWEPRTGENYGYTF.

This clonotype was seen more than once but under ten times. The V and J genes are TRBV7-9 and TRBJ2-7; D perhaps matches TRBD1 (5 bases). The CDR3 extends over 14 amino acids. Trimming removed 5 bases at V and 6 bases at J, with 17 bases between. Germline V gives CDR1 SEHNR, CDR2 FQNEAQ (reference sequence). As DNA, the CDR3 is TGTGCCAGCAGCGCACCGGGCAGGGTCGGCGAGCAGTACTTC. Translated, it gives CASSAPGRVGEQYF. The full variable domain, with the rest looked up from reference TRBV7-9 and TRBJ2-7, is DTGVSQNPRHKITKRGQNVTFRCDPISEHNRLYWYRQTLGQGPEFLTYFQNEAQLEKSRLLSDRFSAERPKGSFSTLEIQRTEQGDSAMYLCASSAPGRVGEQYFGPGTRLTVT.

Only a few counts were recorded for this clonotype. This chain connects TRBV18 to TRBJ1-2, with 9 positions matching TRBD1. The length of the CDR3 is 15 residues. V lost 3 bases, J lost 8 bases, and 10 bases stayed unmatched. Germline CDR1 is KGHSH and CDR2 is LQKENI. The CDR3 DNA is TGTGCCAGCTCACCGCCCGGGACAGGGCGTGAAGGCTACACCTTC. It translates to CASSPPGTGREGYTF.

This rearrangement joins TRBV2 to TRBJ2-7; D may be TRBD1 (5 bases). The CDR3 covers 13 residues. Germline loops: CDR1 SNHLY, CDR2 FYNNEI. V lost 4 bases to trimming and J lost 8 bases, with 15 bases between them. This chain's CDR3 is CASSGDSGTQQYF. CDR3 sequence (DNA): TGTGCCAGCAGTGGAGACAGTGGCACCCAGCAGTACTTC.

This clonotype was seen many times. The gene calls are TRBV7-9 and TRBJ2-7; perhaps D is TRBD1 or TRBD2 (5 bases each). The length of the CDR3 is 13 residues. Per the germline V gene, CDR1 is SEHNR and CDR2 is FQNEAQ (reference sequence). Trimming stripped 5 bases from V and 3 bases from J, with 11 bases between. CDR3 in amino acids: CASSRDRYYEQYF. As DNA, the CDR3 is TGTGCCAGCAGCCGGGACCGCTACTACGAGCAGTACTTC.

The chain employs TRBV25-1 and TRBJ1-2, with a weak D call TRBD1 (5 bases). Trimming removed 5 bases from V and 4 bases from J, with 20 bases in between. The CDR3 has 16 amino acids. Germline values: CDR1 MGHDK, CDR2 SYGVNS. The CDR3 loop is CASSLSARGVGYGYTF. The DNA for the CDR3 is TGTGCCAGCAGTTTATCCGCCCGAGGGGTAGGCTATGGCTACACCTTC.

For this clonotype: Germline and junction disagree at one end, which may indicate a read error. This chain connects TRBV5-4 to TRBJ2-1, with 10 bases lining up with TRBD2. Per the germline V gene, CDR1 is SGHNT and CDR2 is YYREEE (reference sequence). This CDR3 contains 15 residues. The CDR3 spells CACSLTGTSVIEQFF. The DNA for the CDR3 is TGTGCCTGCAGCTTAACCGGGACTAGCGTAATTGAGCAGTTCTTC. The full variable domain, its missing parts supplied by reference TRBV5-4 and TRBJ2-1, is ETGVTQSPTHLIKTRGQQVTLRCSSQSGHNTVSWYQQALGQGPQFIFQYYREEENGRGNFPPRFSGLQFPNYSSELNVNALELDDSALYLCACSLTGTSVIEQFFGPGTRLTVL.

This clonotype was counted ten times or more. V is TRBV25-1 and J is TRBJ1-6; 7 nucleotides line up with TRBD1. With 3 bases clipped from V and 5 bases from J, the junction kept 10 bases outside the gene matches. This CDR3 is built from 17 residues. Germline lookup yields CDR1 MGHDK and CDR2 SYGVNS. The CDR3 protein is CASSDFGGTAHNSPLHF. CDR3 in DNA: TGTGCCAGCAGTGACTTCGGGGGGACAGCACATAATTCACCCCTCCACTTT.

This clonotype occurred a few times. The chain carries TRBV19 and TRBJ1-1; perhaps TRBD1 as D (5 bases). The V and J ends lost 3 bases and 1 base respectively, with 18 bases between them. The CDR3 runs 17 residues. Germline V gene data show CDR1 as LNHDA and CDR2 as SQIVND (reference sequence). The CDR3: CASSIRQGLGQNTEAFF. CDR3 DNA: TGTGCCAGTAGTATTCGGCAGGGATTAGGGCAGAACACTGAAGCTTTCTTT.

The V gene is TRBV4-3, the J gene TRBJ1-4; no clear D gene. Trimming shortened V by 0 bases and J by 4 bases, and 9 bases separated the two germline ends. The germline CDR1 and CDR2 sequences are LGHNA and YSLEER. The CDR3 is 15 amino acids. The CDR3 loop is CASSQDPSSNEKLFF. In DNA, the CDR3 is TGCGCCAGCAGCCAAGATCCCAGTAGTAATGAAAAACTGTTTTTT.

V usage is TRBV19 and J usage is TRBJ2-2, with 9 bases that match TRBD2. Germline CDR1 reads LNHDA; CDR2 reads SQIVND (reference sequence). CDR3 length: 15 residues. After removal of 6 bases from V and 3 bases from J, the junction contained 5 bases not matched to a gene. DNA of the CDR3: TGTGCCAGTAGGGGAATAGCGGGGGACACCGGGGAGCTGTTTTTT. This gives the protein CASRGIAGDTGELFF.

V and J are TRBV9 and TRBJ2-7, with 9 bases aligning to TRBD1. CDR1 and CDR2 (germline): SGDLS, YYNGEE. V shed 4 bases and J 6 bases; nucleotides not matched to a gene: 8. The CDR3 extends over 14 amino acids. The CDR3 sequence is CASSPQTGGREQYF. CDR3 coding DNA: TGTGCCAGCAGCCCTCAGACAGGGGGGCGCGAGCAGTACTTC.